The clone carrying this TCR beta chain showed up just once. Here immunoSEQ multiplex PCR was the method, and the copy in TCRdb shows in-frame clones only, minus some. The top ten hold roughly 5.2% of the sample, which has 85,000 to 95,000 clones, 89% seen once. This sample stems from a study of blood T cell repertoires in COVID-19. V was clipped by 4 bases and J by 2 bases; unmatched bases: 11. The CDR3 totals 18 residues. In germline, CDR1 is LGHDT, CDR2 YNNKEL (reference sequence). The sequenced sample was peripheral blood. The chain has TRBV3-1 (or the pseudogene TRBV3-2) and TRBJ1-2; 12 bases fit TRBD1. The sequence came from a woman aged 80 or over with active COVID-19. The CDR3 sequence is CASSRPPGQGARNYGYTF. The CDR3 DNA reads as TGTGCCAGCAGCCGACCCCCGGGACAGGGGGCCCGGAACTATGGCTACACCTTC.